Following are 23 T cell receptor beta chains from one sample sequenced in a study of T cells in Graves' hyperthyroidism and ophthalmopathy. TCR beta CDR3 regions were amplified from RNA transcripts. TCR CDR3 underwent first-round RT-PCR with the HTBI primer set. One entry per CDR3 protein, called by TCRdb with MiXCR from the multiplex PCR reads. The sample consists of about 500,000 distinct CDR3 sequences, under 15% of them appearing once. The source material was blood. The receptors shown here come from a woman between 18 and 29 years old with Graves' hyperthyroidism.

The CDR3 region has the DNA TGTGCCAGCAGTTCGGACGGCATGAACACTGAAGCTTTCTTT. Encoded protein: CASSSDGMNTEAFF. The gene calls are TRBV12-3 or TRBV12-4 and TRBJ1-1; D is undetermined. V was trimmed by 4 bases and J by 0 bases, leaving 9 bases between them. The CDR3 runs 14 residues.

This clonotype has at least ten counts. DNA of the CDR3: TGTGCCAGTATACGGAGGTTTGGCTTGACCACTGAAGCTTTCTTT. It encodes CASIRRFGLTTEAFF. The chain carries TRBV19 and TRBJ1-1; D remains unclear. CDR1 and CDR2 (germline): LNHDA, SQIVND (reference sequence). The CDR3 length is 15 residues. V dropped 7 bases and J dropped 4 bases, with 19 bases sitting between them. The whole variable domain, remainder taken from reference TRBV19 and TRBJ1-1, is DGGITQSPKYLFRKEGQNVTLSCEQNLNHDAMYWYRQDPGQGLRLIYYSQIVNDFQKGDIAEGYSVSREKKESFPLTVTSAQKNPTAFYLCASIRRFGLTTEAFFGQGTRLTVV.

This clonotype was seen ten or more times. The chain recombines TRBV14 with TRBJ1-2, with a tentative D call TRBD1 (5 bases). There are 14 residues in the CDR3. CDR1 is SGHDN and CDR2 is FVKESK in the germline V gene. Trimming took 1 base from V and 8 from J, leaving 14 bases between them. For the CDR3, the DNA is TGTGCCAGCAGCCAAGCGGGGCAATATGACGGCTACACCTTC. It encodes CASSQAGQYDGYTF.

This clonotype was recorded a few times. The chain recombines TRBV9 with TRBJ2-3; TRBD2 matches 10 bases. The CDR3 loop spans 18 amino acids. From germline, CDR1 is SGDLS and CDR2 YYNGEE. The J segment lost 2 bases and the V segment lost 1 base, leaving 10 bases of the junction unmatched. The CDR3 here is CASSVPLAGDPFTDTQYF. CDR3 nucleotides: TGTGCCAGCAGCGTACCCCTAGCGGGAGACCCGTTCACAGATACGCAGTATTTT.

About this clonotype itself: This sequence may be a read error, since a much larger clone differs from it by one base. V is TRBV6-1 and J is TRBJ1-1; the D is unclear. Germline V gene lookup returns CDR1 MNHNS and CDR2 SASEGT. The CDR3 runs to 14 residues. V was shortened by 7 bases and J by 4 bases, with 16 bases between the two germline ends. In nucleotides, the CDR3 is TGTGCCAGCATGATCCTACGGGGTTTCACTGAAGCTTTCTTT. Its protein is CASMILRGFTEAFF.

The gene calls are TRBV27 and TRBJ1-1, with D perhaps matching TRBD1 (5 bases). CDR3 length: 15 residues. Germline V gene data show CDR1 as MNHEY and CDR2 as SMNVEV (reference sequence). With 4 bases removed from V and 2 bases from J, the gap between germline ends came to 14 bases. The CDR3 coding sequence is TGTGCCAGCAGTTCCTCGACAGCCGGAAACACTGAAGCTTTCTTT. Translating it yields CASSSSTAGNTEAFF.

This clonotype appeared many times. This chain links TRBV29-1 with TRBJ1-1; D call uncertain. The V and J ends lost 6 bases and 2 bases respectively, with 4 bases between them. This CDR3 spans 10 amino acids. CDR1 SQVTM and CDR2 ANQGSEA come from the germline V gene. For the CDR3, the DNA is TGCAGCGTCCGCAACACTGAAGCTTTCTTT. Protein product: CSVRNTEAFF. Variable domain in full (rest from reference TRBV29-1 and TRBJ1-1): SAVISQKPSRDICQRGTSLTIQCQVDSQVTMMFWYRQQPGQSLTLIATANQGSEATYESGFVIDKFPISRPNLTFSTLTVSNMSPEDSSIYLCSVRNTEAFFGQGTRLTVV.

This clonotype has a count of ten or more. The chain links TRBV18 to TRBJ1-4; D uncertain. The V and J ends lost 2 bases and 7 bases respectively, with 8 bases between them. Per germline, CDR1 KGHSH and CDR2 LQKENI. This CDR3 contains 13 residues. CDR3 in amino acids: CASSPNGAEKLFF. DNA for the CDR3: TGTGCCAGCTCACCAAATGGCGCTGAAAAACTGTTTTTT. Drawing the rest from reference TRBV18 and TRBJ1-4, the complete variable domain is NAGVMQNPRHLVRRRGQEARLRCSPMKGHSHVYWYRQLPEEGLKFMVYLQKENIIDESGMPKERFSAEFPKEGPSILRIQQVVRGDSAAYFCASSPNGAEKLFFGSGTQLSVL.

This clonotype was observed a few times. The chain has TRBV19 and TRBJ1-5; D is possibly TRBD1 (5 bases). The CDR3 extends over 13 amino acids. From germline, CDR1 is LNHDA and CDR2 SQIVND (reference sequence). Trimming took off 7 bases at V and 3 bases at J, with 10 bases between the two ends. CDR3 in amino acids: CASTSGHNQPQHF. The CDR3 DNA follows: TGTGCCAGTACCTCAGGACACAATCAGCCCCAGCATTTT.

This clonotype was observed a few times. The chain joins TRBV6-1 to TRBJ2-5; tentatively, D is TRBD2 (5 bases). The CDR3 runs 14 residues. Germline V gives CDR1 MNHNS, CDR2 SASEGT. V was cut by 7 bases and J by 2 bases, with 14 bases left in between. CDR3 residues: CASTNRGDQETQYF. The CDR3 coding sequence is TGTGCCAGCACAAACCGGGGTGATCAAGAGACCCAGTACTTC.

This clonotype was seen at least ten times. The V gene is TRBV6-1, the J gene TRBJ1-5, with TRBD1 identical over 7 bases. Per the germline V gene, CDR1 is MNHNS and CDR2 is SASEGT. The CDR3 runs 15 residues. The V segment lost 5 bases and the J segment 3 bases; nucleotides outside the gene matches: 7. CDR3 nucleotides: TGTGCCAGCAGTCCCTCGACAGGGAACAATCAGCCCCAGCATTTT. Its translation is CASSPSTGNNQPQHF.

Concerning this clonotype: This may be a read error, as it is one base from a much larger clone. J is TRBJ2-5 and V is TRBV7-3, with D perhaps matching TRBD1 (6 bases). This CDR3 region has 14 residues. From germline, CDR1 is SGHTA and CDR2 FQGTGA. V lost 2 bases and J lost 5, with 12 bases in between. The CDR3 coding sequence is TGTGCCAGCAGCTTATCAGGGGCCGGGGAGACCCAGTACTTC. It is translated as CASSLSGAGETQYF.

This clonotype was picked up a small number of times. The chain combines TRBV29-1 with TRBJ1-1; 7 bases map to TRBD1. Losses at the gene ends were 7 bases for V and 0 bases for J; bases not matched to a gene: 5. CDR1 and CDR2 (germline): SQVTM, ANQGSEA. The length of the CDR3 is 13 residues. The CDR3: CSAPTGMNTEAFF. The CDR3 coding sequence is TGCAGCGCCCCGACAGGGATGAACACTGAAGCTTTCTTT.

CDR3 residues: CSAREAWIAFF. The CDR3 nucleotides read TGCAGTGCTAGAGAGGCCTGGATAGCTTTCTTT. The rearrangement uses TRBV20-1 and TRBJ1-1; D remains ambiguous. Germline values: CDR1 DFQATT, CDR2 SNEGSKA (reference sequence). The CDR3 has 11 residues. V lost 0 bases, J lost 10 bases, and 9 bases lay in between.

This clonotype was found many times. The chain employs TRBV10-3 and TRBJ1-2; weak D call: TRBD1 (5 bases). The CDR3 contains 15 residues. V was shortened by 0 bases and J by 4 bases, with 12 bases between the two germline ends. Germline assignment: CDR1 ENHRY and CDR2 SYGVKD. DNA of the CDR3: TGTGCCATCAGTGAGTCGATCGACAGTTTCTATGGCTACACCTTC. Protein product: CAISESIDSFYGYTF.

The sample holds a few counts of this clonotype. The rearrangement links TRBV24-1 to TRBJ2-1; 11 bases match TRBD1. V lost 9 bases to trimming and J lost 5 bases; unmatched junction nucleotides: 2. This CDR3 is 13 amino acids long. Germline-derived CDR1 and CDR2 are KGHDR and SFDVKD. The CDR3 spells CATRDRGDNEQFF. The CDR3, as DNA: TGTGCCACCCGGGACAGGGGGGACAATGAGCAGTTCTTC.

Ten or more counts support this clonotype. J is TRBJ2-2 and V is TRBV30, with a weak D call TRBD2 (5 bases). V dropped 0 bases and J dropped 0 bases, with 11 bases sitting between them. Germline CDR1 and CDR2: GTSNPN and SVGIG (reference sequence). The CDR3 sequence is 16 residues long. CDR3 residues: CAWSVRLASNTGELFF. The CDR3 coding sequence is TGTGCCTGGAGTGTACGCCTAGCCTCGAACACCGGGGAGCTGTTTTTT.

This clonotype has ten or more counts. V is TRBV25-1 and J is TRBJ1-4, with D possibly TRBD1 on 5 matching bases. V was clipped by 6 bases and J by 3 bases, with 17 bases between them. Germline V lookup: CDR1 MGHDK, CDR2 SYGVNS. The CDR3 has 16 amino acids. The CDR3, as DNA: TGTGCCAGCAGCTTTAGGACCGGGACGGCTAATGAAAAACTGTTTTTT. It is translated as CASSFRTGTANEKLFF.

The chain uses TRBV7-3 and TRBJ1-1, with D unclear. The CDR3 runs 14 residues. V dropped 4 bases and J dropped 1 base, with 10 bases sitting between them. Germline V gene lookup returns CDR1 SGHTA and CDR2 FQGTGA. The chain's CDR3 is CASSSGLPNTEAFF. CDR3 nucleotides: TGTGCCAGCAGCTCAGGACTCCCGAACACTGAAGCTTTCTTT.

This clonotype has a count of ten or more. The chain has TRBV2 and TRBJ1-2; D gene ambiguous. The V gene's germline CDR1 is SNHLY and CDR2 FYNNEI. The CDR3 is 17 amino acids. V was shortened by 6 bases and J by 2 bases, with 22 bases between the two germline ends. CDR3 residues: CASRRTVVSIVNYGYTF. CDR3 in DNA: TGTGCCAGCAGGAGAACGGTTGTATCTATTGTGAACTATGGCTACACCTTC.

The table lists this clonotype with a few counts. The chain carries TRBV5-1 and TRBJ2-7, with 7 bases lining up with TRBD1. This CDR3 is built from 15 residues. V trimming: 1 base; J trimming: 2 bases; junction bases outside the gene matches: 6. Looked up from germline, CDR1 is SGHRS and CDR2 is YFSETQ. The CDR3 sequence is CASSLSTGITYEQYF. CDR3 DNA sequence: TGCGCCAGCAGCTTGTCGACAGGGATTACCTACGAGCAGTACTTC.

As regards this clonotype: A much larger clone lies one base from this, so it may be a read error. V is TRBV20-1 and J is TRBJ2-4; the D gene is possibly TRBD2 (6 bases). This CDR3 region has 15 residues. Germline-derived CDR1 and CDR2 are DFQATT and SNEGSKA (reference sequence). CDR3 protein: CSARAWELAENIQYF. In DNA, the CDR3 is TGCAGTGCTAGAGCGTGGGAACTAGCCGAAAACATTCAGTACTTC.

The table lists this clonotype with many counts. This sequence joins TRBV7-6 and TRBJ2-1, with 7 bases fitting TRBD1. With V trimmed by 4 bases and J by 1 base, 7 bases remained unmatched. Germline V lookup: CDR1 SGHVS, CDR2 FNYEAQ. CDR3 length equals 16 residues. CDR3 residues: CASSSDRAGSYNEQFF. The CDR3 DNA reads as TGTGCCAGCAGCTCCGACAGGGCGGGTTCCTACAATGAGCAGTTCTTC. Full variable domain (missing parts from reference TRBV7-6 and TRBJ2-1): GAGVSQSPRYKVTKRGQDVALRCDPISGHVSLYWYRQALGQGPEFLTYFNYEAQQDKSGLPNDRFSAERPEGSISTLTIQRTEQRDSAMYRCASSSDRAGSYNEQFFGPGTRLTVL.